Below, 3 T cell receptor beta chains from the same sample are listed, as sequenced in a study of PD-1 blockade in classical Hodgkin lymphoma (dated by TCRdb to 2018 to 2021). Library preparation employed the immunoSEQ multiplex PCR assay. TCRdb limited this immuneACCESS table to in-frame rearrangements with V and J called. A share of clones is missing; checked studies link under half to unresolved V genes, and the rest is unexplained. Across this sample there are roughly 41,000 clones, with roughly 69% seen only once. The biggest ten clones account for 2.6% of the sample. The time point label, as the study defines it: cycle 4 day 1 (C4D1), after less than seven weeks of nivolumab. All trial patients had relapsed after autologous stem cell transplantation, with cohorts A, B and C differing in prior brentuximab vedotin exposure. The sample consisted of peripheral blood mononuclear cells (PBMCs), taken before the fourth cycle of nivolumab. The source is a human donor with classical Hodgkin lymphoma.

This clone counts as medium-sized. This sequence joins TRBV30 and TRBJ2-2; D gene uncertain. The V gene's germline CDR1 is GTSNPN and CDR2 SVGIG (reference sequence). The CDR3 contains 14 residues. The V and J ends lost 1 base and 4 bases respectively, with 10 bases between them. CDR3 DNA sequence: TGTGCCTGGAGTGGGTTTACGGGCACCGGGGAGCTGTTTTTT. Its translation is CAWSGFTGTGELFF.

CDR3 in amino acids: CASSQGGLGTENEKLFF. Here the CDR3 DNA reads TGCGCCAGCAGCCAAGGGGGGCTCGGGACAGAAAACGAAAAACTGTTTTTT. The chain joins TRBV4-3 to TRBJ1-4, with 7 bases that match TRBD1. The ends lost 1 base at V and 8 bases at J; junction bases unmatched: 13. The germline V gene has CDR1 LGHNA and CDR2 YSLEER. The CDR3 spans 17 residues.

The rearrangement uses TRBV7-9 and TRBJ2-5, with D hard to call. The CDR3 is 11 amino acids. CDR1 is SEHNR, CDR2 FQNEAQ, per germline (reference sequence). Trimming removed 5 bases from V and 5 bases from J, with 6 bases in between. The CDR3 DNA sequence: TGTGCCAGCAGCCGCTTGGAGACCCAGTACTTC. Translating it yields CASSRLETQYF.